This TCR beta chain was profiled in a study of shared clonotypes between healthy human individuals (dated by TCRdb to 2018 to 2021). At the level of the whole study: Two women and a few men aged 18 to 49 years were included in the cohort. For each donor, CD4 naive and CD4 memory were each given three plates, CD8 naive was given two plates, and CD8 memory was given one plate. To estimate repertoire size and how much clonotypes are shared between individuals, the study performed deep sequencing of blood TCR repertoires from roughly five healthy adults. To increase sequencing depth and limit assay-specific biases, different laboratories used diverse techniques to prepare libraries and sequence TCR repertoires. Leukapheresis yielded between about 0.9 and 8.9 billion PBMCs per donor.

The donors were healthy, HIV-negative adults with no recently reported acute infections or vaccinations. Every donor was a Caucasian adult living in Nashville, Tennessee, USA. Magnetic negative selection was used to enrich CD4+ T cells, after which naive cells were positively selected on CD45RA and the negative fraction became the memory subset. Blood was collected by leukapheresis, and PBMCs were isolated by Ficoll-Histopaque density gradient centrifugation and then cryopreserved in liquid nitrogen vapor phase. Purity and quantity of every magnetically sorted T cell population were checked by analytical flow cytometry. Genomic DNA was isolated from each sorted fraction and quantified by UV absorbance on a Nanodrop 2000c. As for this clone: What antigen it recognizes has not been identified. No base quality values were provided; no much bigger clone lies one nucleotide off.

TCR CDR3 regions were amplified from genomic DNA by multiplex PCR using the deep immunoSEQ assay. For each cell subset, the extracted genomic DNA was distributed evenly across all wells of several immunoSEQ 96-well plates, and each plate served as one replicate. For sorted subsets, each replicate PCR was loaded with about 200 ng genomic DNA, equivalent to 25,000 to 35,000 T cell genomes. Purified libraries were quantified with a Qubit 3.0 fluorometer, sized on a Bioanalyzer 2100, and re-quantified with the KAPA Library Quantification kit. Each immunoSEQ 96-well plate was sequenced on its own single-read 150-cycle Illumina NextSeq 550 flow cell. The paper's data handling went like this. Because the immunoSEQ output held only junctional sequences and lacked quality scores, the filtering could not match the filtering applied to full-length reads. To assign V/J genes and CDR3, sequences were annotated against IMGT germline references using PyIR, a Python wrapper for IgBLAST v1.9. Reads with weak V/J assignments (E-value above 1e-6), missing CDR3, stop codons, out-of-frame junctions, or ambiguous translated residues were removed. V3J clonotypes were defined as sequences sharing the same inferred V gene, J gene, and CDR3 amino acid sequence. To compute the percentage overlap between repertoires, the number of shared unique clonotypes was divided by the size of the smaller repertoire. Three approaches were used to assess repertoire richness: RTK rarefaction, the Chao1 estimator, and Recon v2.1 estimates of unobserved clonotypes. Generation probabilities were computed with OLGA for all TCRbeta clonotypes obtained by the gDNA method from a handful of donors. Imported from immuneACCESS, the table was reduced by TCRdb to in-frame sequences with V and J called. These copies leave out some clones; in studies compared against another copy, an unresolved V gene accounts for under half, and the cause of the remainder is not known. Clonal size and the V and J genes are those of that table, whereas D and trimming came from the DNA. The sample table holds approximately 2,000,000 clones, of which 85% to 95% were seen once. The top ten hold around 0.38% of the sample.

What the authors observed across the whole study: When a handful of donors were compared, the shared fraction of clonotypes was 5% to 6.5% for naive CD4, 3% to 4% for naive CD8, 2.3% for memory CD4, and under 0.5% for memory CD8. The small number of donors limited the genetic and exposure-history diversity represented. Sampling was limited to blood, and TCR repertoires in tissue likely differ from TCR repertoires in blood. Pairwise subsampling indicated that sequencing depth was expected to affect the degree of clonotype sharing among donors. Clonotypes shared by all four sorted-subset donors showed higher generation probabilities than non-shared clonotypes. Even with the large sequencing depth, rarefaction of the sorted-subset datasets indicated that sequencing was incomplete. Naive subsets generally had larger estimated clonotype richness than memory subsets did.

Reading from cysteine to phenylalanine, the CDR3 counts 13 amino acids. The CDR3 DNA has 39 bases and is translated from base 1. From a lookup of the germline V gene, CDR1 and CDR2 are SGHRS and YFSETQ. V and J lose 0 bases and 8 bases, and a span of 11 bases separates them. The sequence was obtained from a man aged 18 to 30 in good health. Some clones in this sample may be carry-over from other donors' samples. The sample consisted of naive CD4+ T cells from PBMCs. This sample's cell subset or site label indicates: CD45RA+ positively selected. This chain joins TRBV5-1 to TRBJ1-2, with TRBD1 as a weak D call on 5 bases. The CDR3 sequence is CASSLVVTDGYTF. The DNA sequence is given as TGCGCCAGCAGCTTGGTTGTGACAGACGGCTACACCTTC.